Below, 5 T cell receptor beta chains from the same sample are listed, as sequenced in a study of ipilimumab plus nivolumab after autologous stem cell transplantation. Profiling relied on immunoSEQ multiplex PCR, and the TCRdb table lists in-frame clones only, not all of them. Of some 45,000 clones listed, roughly 84% were seen once; the top ten hold approximately 0.88%. The sample was PBMCs, taken in a trial of ipilimumab plus nivolumab as post-transplant consolidation. The receptors shown here come from a male donor with multiple myeloma.

The chain recombines TRBV7-9 with TRBJ2-5, with D perhaps matching TRBD2 (5 bases). In germline, CDR1 is SEHNR, CDR2 FQNEAQ (reference sequence). The length of the CDR3 is 13 residues. Trimming left V 5 bases short and J 5 bases short, with 12 bases between. CDR3 sequence: CASSTIGGETQYF. The CDR3 nucleotides read TGTGCCAGCAGCACCATCGGCGGGGAGACCCAGTACTTC.

The chain is built from TRBV6-1 and TRBJ1-1; D possibly corresponds to TRBD1 (6 bases). V was shortened by 4 bases and J by 4 bases, with 16 bases between the two germline ends. Germline values: CDR1 MNHNS, CDR2 SASEGT. The CDR3 has 15 residues. CDR3 protein: CASSVVSRGGTEAFF. CDR3 DNA sequence: TGTGCCAGCAGTGTGGTTTCGAGGGGGGGCACTGAAGCTTTCTTT.

This clone was recorded only once. The chain carries TRBV19 and TRBJ1-1; tentative D call: TRBD1 (6 bases). The germline CDR1 and CDR2 sequences are LNHDA and SQIVND (reference sequence). The ends were cut back, 1 base at V and 4 bases at J, with 13 bases in the middle. The CDR3 contains 15 residues. The CDR3 DNA sequence: TGTGCCAGTAGTATAGTGGGACGGGGGCCCACTGAAGCTTTCTTT. It specifies CASSIVGRGPTEAFF.

This sequence joins TRBV5-6 and TRBJ2-7; possible D gene TRBD1, 6 bases. This CDR3 region has 15 residues. Germline V gives CDR1 SGHDT, CDR2 YYEEEE. V lost 0 bases and J lost 6, with 16 bases in between. The DNA for the CDR3 is TGTGCCAGCAGCTTGGATGGGCAGGGGTGGCGCGAGCAGTACTTC. Translated, it gives CASSLDGQGWREQYF.

The chain combines TRBV7-3 with TRBJ2-7; 11 nucleotides align to TRBD2. The CDR3 covers 16 residues. Germline CDR1 reads SGHTA; CDR2 reads FQGTGA. The J segment lost 2 bases and the V segment lost 5 bases, leaving 8 bases of the junction unmatched. The DNA of the CDR3 is TGTGCCAGCAGCCCCCACGGGACTAGCGGTGCCTACGAGCAGTACTTC. Amino acid sequence: CASSPHGTSGAYEQYF.